Listed here are 30 T cell receptor beta chains from one sample, sequenced in a study of cytomegalovirus exposure and HLA in healthy donors. With 60 Vbeta and 13 Jbeta primers, the PCR was carried out. Clones were sequenced by immunoSEQ multiplex PCR, and TCRdb holds only the in-frame ones, with some missing. Of approximately 200,000 clones listed, 81% are singletons. Sequenced material: PBMCs. The receptors were sampled from a woman aged 18-35 years in good health and CMV-seropositive.

The V gene is TRBV2, the J gene TRBJ1-2; tentatively, D is TRBD1 (5 bases). Trimming shortened V by 6 bases and J by 8 bases, and 13 bases separated the two germline ends. CDR3 length: 12 residues. Germline CDR1 is SNHLY and CDR2 is FYNNEI. CDR3 bases: TGTGCCAGCAGCGCAGGGTTCCAGGGCTACACCTTC. Its protein is CASSAGFQGYTF.

The chain employs TRBV27 and TRBJ2-3, with 8 nucleotides matching TRBD1. Trimming took 9 bases from V and 4 from J; bases not matched to a gene: 9. Germline-derived CDR1 and CDR2 are MNHEY and SMNVEV (reference sequence). The length of the CDR3 is 14 residues. For the CDR3, the DNA is TGTGCCAGTACCAGGGGGCGCGGTTCAGATACGCAGTATTTT. It encodes CASTRGRGSDTQYF.

This clone was seen only once. This sequence joins TRBV19 and TRBJ2-1; 9 nucleotides agree with TRBD2. This CDR3 spans 18 amino acids. Germline V gene sequence: CDR1 LNHDA, CDR2 SQIVND (reference sequence). J lost 0 bases, V lost 3 bases, and 9 bases had no gene match. CDR3 sequence: CASSISLAGFISYNEQFF. CDR3 nucleotide sequence: TGTGCCAGTAGTATTAGCCTAGCGGGGTTTATCTCCTACAATGAGCAGTTCTTC.

The chain is built from TRBV6-1 and TRBJ2-7, with a possible D match to TRBD1 (5 bases). CDR3 size: 15 residues. Germline lookup yields CDR1 MNHNS and CDR2 SASEGT. Trimming took 6 bases from V and 2 from J, leaving 17 bases between them. The CDR3 DNA follows: TGTGCCAGCAGCATCGGAACAGGCCCCCCCTACGAGCAGTACGTC. Translating gives CASSIGTGPPYEQYV.

This chain's CDR3 is CASSFGGGRSTDTQYF. DNA for the CDR3: TGTGCCAGCAGCTTCGGCGGGGGACGGAGCACAGATACGCAGTATTTT. This chain connects TRBV5-4 to TRBJ2-3; 7 bases match TRBD2. The CDR3 contains 16 residues. V dropped 2 bases and J dropped 0; count of bases not matched to a gene: 6. CDR1 and CDR2 (germline): SGHNT, YYREEE (reference sequence).

This clone was seen more than once but under ten times. CDR3 amino acids: CASSARGRLGEQYV. The CDR3 region has the DNA TGTGCCAGCAGCGCAAGGGGGCGCCTAGGTGAGCAGTACGTC. The V and J genes are TRBV11-3 and TRBJ2-7; 7 bases are a match to TRBD1. Germline trimming cut 5 bases from V and 7 bases from J; bases unmatched to any gene: 11. The CDR3 has 14 amino acids. Germline assignment: CDR1 SGHNT and CDR2 YENEEA.

The chain is built from TRBV28 and TRBJ1-2, with 9 bases aligning to TRBD1. Per the germline V gene, CDR1 is MDHEN and CDR2 is SYDVKM. This CDR3 comprises 17 residues. J gave up 8 bases and V 5 bases, and 18 bases lay outside the gene matches. Written as DNA, the CDR3 is TGTGCCAGCAGTCCCTCAAACCCCTCGGACAGGGGAGAAGGCTACACCTTC. Translation gives CASSPSNPSDRGEGYTF.

J is TRBJ2-7 and V is TRBV27; D is possibly TRBD1 (5 bases). Between the trimmed V and J ends, which lost 6 bases and 2 bases, there was a span of 11 bases. This CDR3 is 13 amino acids long. The germline V gene encodes CDR1 MNHEY and CDR2 SMNVEV (reference sequence). Written as DNA, the CDR3 is TGTGCCAGCAGCCTCACAGGAGCCTACGAGCAGTACTTC. Translating gives CASSLTGAYEQYF.

This clone was counted only a few times. This CDR3 is CASSPRTGLVFEQYF. The CDR3 bases are TGCGCCAGCAGCCCCCGGACAGGTTTGGTCTTCGAGCAGTACTTC. The chain carries TRBV4-1 and TRBJ2-7; 7 bases map to TRBD1. V shed 4 bases and J 6 bases; nucleotides not matched to a gene: 12. Germline V gene sequence: CDR1 MGHRA, CDR2 YSYEKL. The CDR3 length is 15 residues.

V usage is TRBV10-3 and J usage is TRBJ2-7; maybe TRBD2 (5 bases). This CDR3 contains 14 residues. Germline V lookup: CDR1 ENHRY, CDR2 SYGVKD. The V end lost 11 bases, the J end lost 0 bases, and 17 bases lay between the germline ends. DNA for the CDR3: TGTGCCGGACGATCCCCGGGAAGCTCCTACGAGCAGTACTTC. Translating gives CAGRSPGSSYEQYF.

V gene TRBV7-9 combines with J gene TRBJ1-1; 7 bases match TRBD1. The V gene's germline CDR1 is SEHNR and CDR2 FQNEAQ (reference sequence). The CDR3 runs 15 residues. The V and J ends lost 4 bases and 3 bases, in that order; junction bases with no gene match: 8. CDR3 DNA sequence: TGTGCCAGCAGCTCCAACGGACAGGTGTACACTGAAGCTTTCTTT. This sequence encodes CASSSNGQVYTEAFF.

This clone came up once. The chain uses TRBV11-2 and TRBJ1-6; D remains unclear. The CDR3 spans 13 residues. The ends were cut back, 2 bases at V and 11 bases at J, with 10 bases in the middle. Germline V gene sequence: CDR1 SGHAT, CDR2 FQNNGV. DNA for the CDR3: TGTGCCAGCAGCTTATCCGGGGTGACACCCCTCCACTTT. Translation: CASSLSGVTPLHF.

The V gene is TRBV4-1, the J gene TRBJ2-3; 7 bases align to TRBD1. V lost 8 bases and J lost 5; bases outside the gene matches: 7. The germline V gene has CDR1 MGHRA and CDR2 YSYEKL. The CDR3 contains 13 residues. CDR3 DNA sequence: TGCGCCAGCGAACAGGGGCCGGGAGATACGCAGTATTTT. Translating gives CASEQGPGDTQYF.

The rearrangement links TRBV6-4 to TRBJ2-1, with TRBD1 matching 11 bases. The CDR3 covers 14 residues. Per the germline V gene, CDR1 is MRHNA and CDR2 is SNTAGT. V lost 5 bases to trimming and J lost 7 bases; unmatched junction nucleotides: 4. The CDR3 DNA is TGTGCCAGCAGTCCGGGACAGGGGGGGAATGAGCAGTTCTTC. Its translation: CASSPGQGGNEQFF.

The genes are TRBV6-6 and TRBJ2-7; 7 nucleotides agree with TRBD1. V dropped 4 bases and J dropped 3; count of bases not matched to a gene: 9. Germline CDR1 and CDR2: MNHNY and SVGAGI (reference sequence). The CDR3 is made up of 15 amino acids. The DNA of the CDR3 is TGTGCCAGCAGTTCCGACAGGGTTGGATTCTACGAGCAGTACGTC. Protein product: CASSSDRVGFYEQYV.

This CDR3 reads CASSVASGHGSYNEQFF. The CDR3 DNA follows: TGTGCCAGCAGCGTGGCTAGCGGGCACGGCTCCTACAATGAGCAGTTCTTC. The chain joins TRBV9 to TRBJ2-1; 8 bases fit TRBD2. The germline V gene has CDR1 SGDLS and CDR2 YYNGEE. This CDR3 has 17 residues. The V and J ends lost 2 bases and 0 bases, in that order; junction bases with no gene match: 7.

The chain joins TRBV6-6 to TRBJ1-3; D is unclear. Germline values: CDR1 MNHNY, CDR2 SVGAGI (reference sequence). The CDR3 contains 14 residues. V dropped 6 bases and J dropped 3 bases, with 12 bases sitting between them. The CDR3, as DNA: TGTGCCAGCAGACCTTCGGGTGGTGGAAACACCATATATTTT. Translated, it gives CASRPSGGGNTIYF.

The chain links TRBV7-9 to TRBJ2-5; 7 bases align to TRBD2. V gave up 0 bases and J gave up 6 bases; unmatched junction bases: 16. Germline V lookup: CDR1 SEHNR, CDR2 FQNEAQ (reference sequence). The CDR3 extends over 18 amino acids. The CDR3 DNA reads as TGTGCCAGCAGCTTAGCCAGGACTAGGGACGATCTGGCCCAGACCCAGTACTTC. It specifies CASSLARTRDDLAQTQYF.

This chain joins TRBV7-3 and TRBJ1-2; D is possibly TRBD1 (5 bases). The length of the CDR3 is 13 residues. V lost 2 bases, J lost 6 bases, and 10 bases lay in between. Germline lookup yields CDR1 SGHTA and CDR2 FQGTGA. The CDR3 spells CASSLGWGDGYTF. DNA of the CDR3: TGTGCCAGCAGCTTAGGCTGGGGGGATGGCTACACCTTC. Complete variable domain (other parts from reference TRBV7-3 and TRBJ1-2): GAGVSQTPSNKVTEKGKYVELRCDPISGHTALYWYRQSLGQGPEFLIYFQGTGAADDSGLPNDRFFAVRPEGSVSTLKIQRTERGDSAVYLCASSLGWGDGYTFGSGTRLTVV.

The gene calls are TRBV28 and TRBJ2-7; 7 positions match TRBD1. The germline V gene has CDR1 MDHEN and CDR2 SYDVKM. The CDR3 extends over 16 amino acids. Trimming took 5 bases from V and 7 from J; bases not matched to a gene: 17. CDR3 in DNA: TGTGCCAGCAGTCCCGACAGGGTGGGGATTCCGGGGGAGCAGTACTTC. Its protein product is CASSPDRVGIPGEQYF.

The chain combines TRBV6-1 with TRBJ2-3, with 8 positions matching TRBD2. J gave up 3 bases and V 7 bases, and 6 bases lay outside the gene matches. Germline CDR1 is MNHNS and CDR2 is SASEGT. The CDR3 sequence is 14 residues long. The CDR3 sequence is CASTKAGGTDTQYF. As DNA, the CDR3 is TGTGCCAGCACTAAGGCGGGGGGAACAGATACGCAGTATTTT.

This clone came up once. The rearrangement joins TRBV5-4 to TRBJ2-3; 11 positions agree with TRBD2. The length of the CDR3 is 16 residues. The ends lost 4 bases at V and 5 bases at J; junction bases unmatched: 9. The V gene's germline CDR1 is SGHNT and CDR2 YYREEE (reference sequence). The CDR3 here is CASSILAGEGRDTQYF. The DNA of the CDR3 is TGTGCCAGCAGCATACTAGCGGGGGAAGGGAGAGATACGCAGTATTTT. The complete variable domain, with remaining parts taken from reference TRBV5-4 and TRBJ2-3, reads ETGVTQSPTHLIKTRGQQVTLRCSSQSGHNTVSWYQQALGQGPQFIFQYYREEENGRGNFPPRFSGLQFPNYSSELNVNALELDDSALYLCASSILAGEGRDTQYFGPGTRLTVL.

This clone showed up just once. The chain carries TRBV4-2 and TRBJ2-5; 9 bases agree with TRBD2. CDR1 and CDR2 (germline): LGHNA, YNFKEQ. This CDR3 has 17 amino acids. The V segment lost 0 bases and the J segment 5 bases; nucleotides outside the gene matches: 10. The CDR3 DNA reads as TGTGCCAGCAGCCAAGATGGGGTACTAGCGGGCCAGGAGACCCAGTACTTC. It codes for CASSQDGVLAGQETQYF.

This clone was observed a single time. The chain is built from TRBV12-5 and TRBJ2-3; D is unclear. V was clipped by 7 bases and J by 0 bases, with 11 bases between them. Per the germline V gene, CDR1 is LGHNT and CDR2 is FRNRAP. This CDR3 has 14 amino acids. The DNA for the CDR3 is TGTGCTAGTGTACCAGCGCAAAGCACAGATACGCAGTATTTT. This translates into CASVPAQSTDTQYF. Full variable domain (remainder filled in from reference TRBV12-5 and TRBJ2-3): DARVTQTPRHKVTEMGQEVTMRCQPILGHNTVFWYRQTMMQGLELLAYFRNRAPLDDSGMPKDRFSAEMPDATLATLKIQPSEPRDSAVYFCASVPAQSTDTQYFGPGTRLTVL.

The chain has TRBV29-1 and TRBJ2-5, with TRBD2 matching over 8 bases. V shed 3 bases, J shed 5 bases, and the junction held 14 bases outside the gene matches. This CDR3 is built from 16 residues. CDR1 and CDR2 from the germline V gene are SQVTM and ANQGSEA. The CDR3 DNA is TGCAGCGTTGATGAGACGTCCCAGCGGGGGCGGGAGACCCAGTACTTC. Its protein product is CSVDETSQRGRETQYF. Filled out from reference TRBV29-1 and TRBJ2-5, the complete variable domain reads SAVISQKPSRDICQRGTSLTIQCQVDSQVTMMFWYRQQPGQSLTLIATANQGSEATYESGFVIDKFPISRPNLTFSTLTVSNMSPEDSSIYLCSVDETSQRGRETQYFGPGTRLLVL.

The genes are TRBV7-8 and TRBJ1-4; D ambiguous. Germline CDR1 and CDR2: SGHVS and FQNEAQ. V gave up 4 bases and J gave up 2 bases, with 14 bases separating them. This CDR3 region has 16 residues. CDR3 protein: CASSSTRFATNEKLFF. As DNA, the CDR3 is TGTGCCAGCAGCTCCACCAGGTTTGCTACTAATGAAAAACTGTTTTTT.

This clone was observed a handful of times. Within the sample, other DNA sequences also encode this same CDR3. The rearrangement links TRBV7-6 to TRBJ2-3; 8 nucleotides agree with TRBD1. Germline CDR1 SGHVS, CDR2 FNYEAQ. With 4 bases clipped from V and 3 bases from J, the junction kept 3 bases outside the gene matches. The CDR3 extends over 14 amino acids. The CDR3 loop is CASSSRTGTDTQYF. CDR3 bases: TGTGCCAGCAGCTCCCGGACAGGGACAGATACGCAGTATTTT. The variable domain in full, completed from reference TRBV7-6 and TRBJ2-3, reads GAGVSQSPRYKVTKRGQDVALRCDPISGHVSLYWYRQALGQGPEFLTYFNYEAQQDKSGLPNDRFSAERPEGSISTLTIQRTEQRDSAMYRCASSSRTGTDTQYFGPGTRLTVL.

V is TRBV6-6 and J is TRBJ1-5; 8 bases match TRBD1. The germline V gene encodes CDR1 MNHNY and CDR2 SVGAGI (reference sequence). V shed 6 bases, J shed 6 bases, and the junction held 7 bases outside the gene matches. This CDR3 spans 14 amino acids. CDR3 residues: CASRDSGGSQPQHF. The CDR3 region has the DNA TGTGCCAGCAGAGACTCAGGGGGCAGTCAGCCCCAGCATTTT.

The CDR3 sequence: CASSQGGRGGLDEQFF. CDR3 coding DNA: TGTGCCAGCAGCCAAGGAGGCCGGGGGGGCCTCGATGAGCAGTTCTTC. This chain uses TRBV14 with TRBJ2-1; the match to TRBD2 covers 8 bases. Germline CDR1 SGHDN, CDR2 FVKESK. With 1 base clipped from V and 8 bases from J, the junction kept 10 bases outside the gene matches. The CDR3 is made up of 16 amino acids. The variable domain in full, completed from reference TRBV14 and TRBJ2-1, reads EAGVTQFPSHSVIEKGQTVTLRCDPISGHDNLYWYRRVMGKEIKFLLHFVKESKQDESGMPNNRFLAERTGGTYSTLKVQPAELEDSGVYFCASSQGGRGGLDEQFFGPGTRLTVL.

The chain couples TRBV5-1 to TRBJ1-1; 7 positions agree with TRBD1. CDR1 and CDR2 (germline): SGHRS, YFSETQ. This CDR3 has 15 amino acids. Trimming at V came to 4 bases and at J to 0 bases, leaving 6 bases not matched to a gene. The CDR3 sequence is CASSTSTGLNTEAFF. CDR3 coding DNA: TGCGCCAGCAGCACCTCGACAGGGCTGAACACTGAAGCTTTCTTT.